Described below is a single TCR beta chain sequence and its context. Its target is unknown. The data are from a study of vaccination and CD4 T cells after COVID-19. Overall study context: The convalescent group had six males, four females, seven Caucasians, two Asians, one multiracial. The interval from dose two to post-vaccine sampling had a median of about 66 days, and it ranged from 14 to 241. Study-level results: Of the reactive clones in convalescent patients, a median about 86% showed up only post-vaccination.

Treatment indicated: approximately 9-day PBMC culture with coronavirus spike peptide pools or control peptides (ViraFEST assay). Positive PCR dates ranged from March to December 2020; these dates predated US Alpha, Beta and Delta variants. The V and J ends lost 2 bases and 7 bases respectively, with 8 bases between them. Per the germline V gene, CDR1 is DFQATT and CDR2 is SNEGSKA (reference sequence). The CDR3 is 12 amino acids. With the Oncomine TCR Beta short-read assay, DNA from cultured CD4+ T cells was sequenced. MiXCR, applied by TCRdb to the PCR reads, yields one record per CDR3 protein. Of around 16,000 distinct CDR3 sequences in the sample, approximately 48% were seen once.

This receptor was taken from a human donor who had recovered from COVID-19. The specimen sequenced was CD4+ T cells from blood, cultured in vitro. V is TRBV20-1 and J is TRBJ2-2, with no clear D. As DNA, the CDR3 is TGCAGTGCTAGAAACCAGGTCGGGGAGCTGTTTTTT. Its protein product is CSARNQVGELFF.